The clone carrying this T cell receptor beta chain was found a few times. Germline V lookup: CDR1 SGHTA, CDR2 FQGTGA. Trimming cost V 2 bases and J 9 bases; bases outside gene matches: 8. CDR3 length: 15 residues. The sample originates from a study of beta chain features in type 1 diabetes. Study background: No patient-donor differences in age, gender, total cells or subset yield. All of the samples together had 85 million to 140 million sorted cells examined.

Stem cell-like memory, regulatory, central memory and naive CD4+ cells were sorted via CD45RO/CCR7/CD25/CD127/CD95/CD27. Sequenced material consisted of expressed TCRB transcripts (all of the isolated RNA was reverse transcribed). Measured with immunoSEQ multiplex PCR; TCRdb has only the in-frame clones, and not every one. The table records some 900,000 clones, roughly 15% of them present only once. This chain uses TRBV7-3 with TRBJ2-1, with 9 bases aligning to TRBD2. The TCR comes from a woman aged 18-29 years in good health. Sequenced: naive CD4+ T cells from blood. CDR3 DNA sequence: TGTGCCAGCAGCTTAGGGGCTAGCGGGATTGGTGAGCAGTTCTTC. It is translated as CASSLGASGIGEQFF. Full variable domain (outside the CDR3, taken from reference TRBV7-3 and TRBJ2-1): GAGVSQTPSNKVTEKGKYVELRCDPISGHTALYWYRQSLGQGPEFLIYFQGTGAADDSGLPNDRFFAVRPEGSVSTLKIQRTERGDSAVYLCASSLGASGIGEQFFGPGTRLTVL.